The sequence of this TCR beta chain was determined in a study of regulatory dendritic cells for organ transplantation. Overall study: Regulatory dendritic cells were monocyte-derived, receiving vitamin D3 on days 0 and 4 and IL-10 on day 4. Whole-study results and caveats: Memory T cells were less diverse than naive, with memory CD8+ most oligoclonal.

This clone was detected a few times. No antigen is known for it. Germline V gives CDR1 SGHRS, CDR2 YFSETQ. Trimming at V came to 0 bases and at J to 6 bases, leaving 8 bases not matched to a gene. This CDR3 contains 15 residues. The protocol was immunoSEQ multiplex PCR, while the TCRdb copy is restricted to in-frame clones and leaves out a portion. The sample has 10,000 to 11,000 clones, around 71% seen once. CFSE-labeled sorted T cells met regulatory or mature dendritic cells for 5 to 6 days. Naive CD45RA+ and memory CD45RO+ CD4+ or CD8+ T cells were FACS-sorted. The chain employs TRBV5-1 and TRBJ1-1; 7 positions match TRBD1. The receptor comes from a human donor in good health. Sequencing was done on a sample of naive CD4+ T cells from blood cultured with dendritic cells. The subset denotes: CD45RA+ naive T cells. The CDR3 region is CASSLATDRAAEAFF. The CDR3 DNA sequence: TGCGCCAGCAGCTTGGCCACCGACAGGGCGGCTGAAGCTTTCTTT.